This is a list of T cell receptor beta chains from one sample in a study of breast tumors, draining lymph nodes, adjacent tissues. A single record per CDR3 protein comes from TCRdb applying MiXCR to the multiplex PCR reads. The sample includes about 46,000 distinct CDR3 sequences, 23% of them seen just once. The sequencing input was breast tumor tissue. The receptors stem from a female donor with breast cancer. Some clones in this sample may be carry-over from other donors' samples. Each CDR3 is given without its conserved first and last residue. Size tells how often a clone was seen (once, few, many) or the class of an expanded clone, and some rows leave it out.

clone_size,v_call,cdr3_aa
many,TRBV29-1,SVGAGTGTPRTDTQY
.,TRBV27,ASSPRPGGSYNEQF
many,TRBV5-8,ASSPGGGLTSNYGYT
.,TRBV5-8,ASSLEGLAGTNEQY
many,TRBV29-1,SVGPTTATDTQY
many,TRBV7-3,ASRFQGMLFYEQY
once,TRBV5-1,ASSPHRFSTDTRY
many,TRBV14,ASSQEGSYGYT
once,TRBV28,ASSFRGRALD
few,TRBV19,ASMAWDRSIQY
.,TRBV18,ASSLGTSGTSFTDTQY
many,TRBV2,ASSDKGGGTGELF
few,TRBV3-1,ASSQERRRLSYNEQF
many,TRBV7-9,ASSWGTGGNQPQH
many,TRBV12-3/TRBV12-4,ASSLGRWMHQPQH
once,TRBV11-2,ASSLGFTSYEQY
few,TRBV2,ASSDRINIQY
many,TRBV5-1,ASSTGTENTGELF
medium-sized,TRBV6-1,ASSDLDSASPLH
many,TRBV29-1,SVQGTSYNEQF
many,TRBV20-1,SARLVKNYEQY
many,TRBV20-1,SARATGVMSNQPQH
.,TRBV5-1,ASSLVGAKNIQY
.,TRBV9,ASSPGDRGYEQY
.,TRBV5-1,ASSLQVQETQY
.,TRBV27,ASSLRTGSWDEQF
many,TRBV5-1,ASSSTSGITYNEQF
many,TRBV2,ASSDEGSQPQH
many,TRBV20-1,SAPAWGPGNYGYT
.,TRBV12-3/TRBV12-4,ASSSGTTNSNQPQH
many,TRBV20-1,SARDASPVRVNEQF
many,TRBV11-2,ASSLDRPWGYGYT
many,TRBV3-1,ASSQSSGMYNEQF
.,TRBV6-5,ANSSGTGVSPLH
.,TRBV5-1,ASNLDRNTGELS
many,TRBV19,ASTRTGRSGNTIY
many,TRBV5-1,ASRGQPSGNTIY
few,TRBV9,ASSVDARNTEAF
many,TRBV5-1,ASSPGGSGANVLT
many,TRBV19,ASSIPTGQQPQH